These 29 T cell receptor beta chains came from one sample sequenced in a study of OX40 agonist ivuxolimab in advanced cancers. Method: immunoSEQ multiplex PCR; TCRdb's copy keeps in-frame clones and lacks some. The data hold approximately 41,000 clones, with around four fifths observed a single time. Sequencing was performed on CD4+ or CD8+ T cells sorted from blood, taken in a trial of the OX40 agonist ivuxolimab. All receptors derive from an adult with an advanced solid tumor such as melanoma, head and neck, liver or kidney cancer.

The J gene is TRBJ2-7, the V gene TRBV7-2; tentatively, D is TRBD2 (5 bases). CDR1 and CDR2 from the germline V gene are SGHTA and FQGNSA. The CDR3 is made up of 12 amino acids. Trimming cost V 6 bases and J 7 bases, with 13 bases left between them. The CDR3 DNA follows: TGTGCCAGCAGTCCGGGCCGGGGAGAGCAGTACTTC. This sequence encodes CASSPGRGEQYF.

The chain uses TRBV4-2 and TRBJ1-1; no clear D gene. The CDR3 totals 14 residues. The V gene's germline CDR1 is LGHNA and CDR2 YNFKEQ. The V gene lost 1 base and the J gene lost 5 bases, with 11 bases spanning the gap. The CDR3, as DNA: TGTGCCAGCAGCCAAGGTGAGGTCAGAACTGAAGCTTTCTTT. As protein: CASSQGEVRTEAFF.

In its sample, this clone was seen once. V and J are TRBV5-8 and TRBJ2-1; D remains ambiguous. The V and J ends lost 1 base and 5 bases respectively, with 7 bases between them. The germline V gene has CDR1 SGHTS and CDR2 YDEGEE. The CDR3 consists of 13 residues. In DNA form, the CDR3 reads TGTGCCAGCAGCTTGCTCAGAGACAATGAGCAGTTCTTC. Translation gives CASSLLRDNEQFF.

The CDR3 reads CASSIAPTGRTEAFF. Written as DNA, the CDR3 is TGTGCCAGTAGTATCGCCCCTACAGGGAGAACTGAAGCTTTCTTT. This chain joins TRBV19 and TRBJ1-1; D might be TRBD1 (6 bases). This CDR3 is built from 15 residues. Germline V gene sequence: CDR1 LNHDA, CDR2 SQIVND (reference sequence). The V gene lost 3 bases and the J gene lost 5 bases, with 16 bases spanning the gap.

The V gene is TRBV4-1, the J gene TRBJ2-7, with a tentative D call TRBD1 (6 bases). Trimming shortened V by 0 bases and J by 4 bases, and 13 bases separated the two germline ends. The CDR3 contains 15 residues. CDR1 and CDR2 (germline): MGHRA, YSYEKL. The chain's CDR3 is CASSQEGQGIYEQYF. The CDR3 nucleotides read TGCGCCAGCAGCCAAGAAGGCCAGGGGATATACGAGCAGTACTTC.

The J gene is TRBJ1-4, the V gene TRBV2; a possible D gene is TRBD1 (5 bases). V lost 9 bases to trimming and J lost 8 bases, with 22 bases between them. The length of the CDR3 is 15 residues. Germline CDR1 SNHLY, CDR2 FYNNEI. DNA for the CDR3: TGTGCCAGTGCACACGGCGGGGGAGGTGCGGAAAAACTGTTTTTT. It translates to CASAHGGGGAEKLFF. The entire variable domain, with the rest obtained from reference TRBV2 and TRBJ1-4, is as follows: EPEVTQTPSHQVTQMGQEVILRCVPISNHLYFYWYRQILGQKVEFLVSFYNNEISEKSEIFDDQFSVERPDGSNFTLKIRSTKLEDSAMYFCASAHGGGGAEKLFFGSGTQLSVL.

The chain recombines TRBV18 with TRBJ2-7; 7 nucleotides agree with TRBD1. Germline-derived CDR1 and CDR2 are KGHSH and LQKENI. The junction had 8 bases not matched to a gene; V was cut back by 1 base and J by 2 bases. The CDR3 runs 16 residues. The CDR3: CASSPQGGSLPYEQYF. The CDR3 DNA reads TGTGCCAGCTCACCACAAGGGGGCAGCCTCCCCTACGAGCAGTACTTC.

This CDR3 reads CASSPDGTTGQYF. The CDR3 DNA is TGTGCCAGCAGCCCAGACGGTACTACCGGGCAGTACTTC. This chain joins TRBV7-8 and TRBJ2-7; D not certain. The CDR3 has 13 amino acids. The germline V and J ends were trimmed by 5 bases and 9 bases, with 17 bases remaining between them. Germline CDR1 reads SGHVS; CDR2 reads FQNEAQ.

This chain links TRBV7-8 with TRBJ1-2; D is uncertain. The CDR3 consists of 14 residues. Germline lookup yields CDR1 SGHVS and CDR2 FQNEAQ. V was pared by 5 bases and J by 0 bases, with 10 bases between. The CDR3 region has the DNA TGTGCCAGCAGCCAGATTTGGGCTAACTATGGCTACACCTTC. Its protein is CASSQIWANYGYTF. Full variable domain (outside the CDR3, taken from reference TRBV7-8 and TRBJ1-2): GAGVSQSPRYKVAKRGQDVALRCDPISGHVSLFWYQQALGQGPEFLTYFQNEAQLDKSGLPSDRFFAERPEGSVSTLKIQRTQQEDSAVYLCASSQIWANYGYTFGSGTRLTVV.

DNA for the CDR3: TGTGCCAGCAGTTCCGACAGGGGGACTGAAGCTTTCTTT. Translated, it gives CASSSDRGTEAFF. This sequence joins TRBV2 and TRBJ1-1, with 9 bases lining up with TRBD1. V shed 5 bases, J shed 5 bases, and the junction held 3 bases outside the gene matches. Germline CDR1 and CDR2: SNHLY and FYNNEI. The CDR3 sequence is 13 residues long.

This chain connects TRBV28 to TRBJ2-3; 7 nucleotides line up with TRBD1. The CDR3 length is 15 residues. CDR1 is MDHEN, CDR2 SYDVKM, per germline. Trimming took 2 bases from V and 3 from J; bases not matched to a gene: 5. The DNA of the CDR3 is TGTGCCAGCAGTTTAGACAGGGTGGGAACAGATACGCAGTATTTT. It translates to CASSLDRVGTDTQYF.

The chain has TRBV25-1 and TRBJ1-2; D might be TRBD1 (6 bases). Germline-derived CDR1 and CDR2 are MGHDK and SYGVNS. Trimming took 3 bases from V and 5 from J, leaving 13 bases between them. This CDR3 is 14 amino acids long. CDR3 sequence: CASSDAGVGYGYTF. CDR3 in DNA: TGTGCCAGCAGTGATGCAGGGGTGGGTTATGGCTACACCTTC.

This clone appeared a few times. The gene calls are TRBV11-3 and TRBJ2-3; D not resolved. The length of the CDR3 is 15 residues. Germline V lookup: CDR1 SGHNT, CDR2 YENEEA. Trimming pared 5 bases from V and 0 bases from J, leaving 12 bases between. The CDR3 coding sequence is TGTGCCAGCAGCGTCCGGGTGGCGAGCACAGATACGCAGTATTTT. Amino acid sequence: CASSVRVASTDTQYF.

This chain connects TRBV7-8 to TRBJ2-3; 10 nucleotides match TRBD1. The germline CDR1 and CDR2 sequences are SGHVS and FQNEAQ. J gave up 4 bases and V 5 bases, and 9 bases lay outside the gene matches. CDR3 size: 16 residues. The CDR3 sequence: CASSDRDRGGADTQYF. DNA of the CDR3: TGTGCCAGCAGCGACCGGGACAGGGGTGGAGCAGATACGCAGTATTTT.

The chain joins TRBV29-1 to TRBJ2-7; possibly TRBD2 for D (5 bases). CDR1 is SQVTM and CDR2 is ANQGSEA in the germline V gene. The V end was cut by 3 bases, the J end by 1 base, with 13 bases between. This CDR3 contains 14 residues. This CDR3 reads CSVDGVKGSYEQYF. The CDR3 coding sequence is TGCAGCGTTGACGGGGTTAAAGGGTCCTACGAGCAGTACTTC.

This clone was counted between two and nine times. The chain carries TRBV28 and TRBJ2-7; a weak D match, TRBD2 (6 bases). The CDR3 has 14 residues. Trimming cost V 5 bases and J 2 bases, with 13 bases left between them. Germline CDR1 reads MDHEN; CDR2 reads SYDVKM. CDR3 coding DNA: TGTGCCAGCAGTAGAACACGGGGGACCTACGAGCAGTACTTC. Translated, it gives CASSRTRGTYEQYF.

This chain uses TRBV19 with TRBJ2-6; TRBD1 might be the D (6 bases). Looked up from germline, CDR1 is LNHDA and CDR2 is SQIVND (reference sequence). The V end lost 2 bases, the J end lost 2 bases, and 10 bases lay between the germline ends. The CDR3 length is 16 residues. The CDR3, as DNA: TGTGCCAGTAGTATAAACAGGGTAGCTGGGGCCAACGTCCTGACTTTC. This translates into CASSINRVAGANVLTF.

V usage is TRBV18 and J usage is TRBJ2-2; D unresolved. The CDR3 spans 14 residues. V lost 3 bases, J lost 1 base, and 6 bases lay in between. Germline V gene lookup returns CDR1 KGHSH and CDR2 LQKENI. CDR3 residues: CASSPSRNTGELFF. The CDR3 nucleotides read TGTGCCAGCTCACCCTCCAGGAACACCGGGGAGCTGTTTTTT.

This chain links TRBV5-1 with TRBJ1-4; tentatively, D is TRBD1 (6 bases). This CDR3 is 15 amino acids long. Trimming stripped 2 bases from V and 3 bases from J, with 11 bases between. The germline V gene encodes CDR1 SGHRS and CDR2 YFSETQ. The DNA of the CDR3 is TGCGCCAGCAGCTTTACAGGGTTGCCTAATGAAAAACTGTTTTTT. The encoded protein is CASSFTGLPNEKLFF.

V usage is TRBV27 and J usage is TRBJ1-2, with D hard to call. The CDR3 consists of 13 residues. V was pared by 2 bases and J by 5 bases, with 9 bases between. CDR1 is MNHEY and CDR2 is SMNVEV in the germline V gene (reference sequence). Written as DNA, the CDR3 is TGTGCCAGCAGTTTAGGCCAGTTTTATGGCTACACCTTC. Its translation: CASSLGQFYGYTF.

The chain joins TRBV7-8 to TRBJ2-5; the D is unclear. CDR3 length: 17 residues. CDR1 SGHVS and CDR2 FQNEAQ come from the germline V gene. V was cut by 2 bases and J by 1 base, with 17 bases left in between. CDR3 DNA sequence: TGTGCCAGCAGCTTACTCTACTACGGCGGAGTCCAAGAGACCCAGTACTTC. Translating it yields CASSLLYYGGVQETQYF.

This clone came up a few times. This rearrangement joins TRBV5-1 to TRBJ2-1, with TRBD2 identical over 10 bases. V was clipped by 0 bases and J by 9 bases; unmatched bases: 6. This CDR3 is built from 15 residues. Germline V lookup: CDR1 SGHRS, CDR2 YFSETQ. Here the CDR3 DNA reads TGCGCCAGCAGCTTGGGTCCAGCGGGAGGGTCTGAGCAGTTCTTC. Translated, it gives CASSLGPAGGSEQFF. Looking up the rest from reference TRBV5-1 and TRBJ2-1 gives the full variable domain: KAGVTQTPRYLIKTRGQQVTLSCSPISGHRSVSWYQQTPGQGLQFLFEYFSETQRNKGNFPGRFSGRQFSNSRSEMNVSTLELGDSALYLCASSLGPAGGSEQFFGPGTRLTVL.

The rearrangement uses TRBV28 and TRBJ1-5; D remains unclear. V shed 6 bases and J shed 0 bases, with 9 bases lying between them. The CDR3 has 14 residues. Germline loops: CDR1 MDHEN, CDR2 SYDVKM. The chain's CDR3 is CASRGGYSNQPQHF. The CDR3, as DNA: TGTGCCAGCAGGGGAGGGTATAGCAATCAGCCCCAGCATTTT.

The chain uses TRBV4-1 and TRBJ2-1; no definite D call. The germline V and J ends were trimmed by 1 base and 2 bases, with 18 bases remaining between them. The CDR3 is 18 residues long. Looked up from germline, CDR1 is MGHRA and CDR2 is YSYEKL. The CDR3 region has the DNA TGCGCCAGCAGCCAAGCACCTCGGGTGGGCGGAGCCTACAATGAGCAGTTCTTC. Its protein product is CASSQAPRVGGAYNEQFF.

This sequence joins TRBV7-2 and TRBJ2-3, with D perhaps matching TRBD1 or TRBD2 (5 bases each). The CDR3 is 12 residues long. Trimming stripped 4 bases from V and 11 bases from J, with 13 bases between. The V gene's germline CDR1 is SGHTA and CDR2 FQGNSA. CDR3 DNA: TGTGCCAGCAGCTCCACCGGGACCTTGCAGTATTTT. This codes for CASSSTGTLQYF.

The chain couples TRBV10-3 to TRBJ2-4; a possible D gene is TRBD2 (6 bases). This CDR3 has 16 residues. The ends were cut back, 3 bases at V and 1 base at J, with 13 bases in the middle. Germline V gene sequence: CDR1 ENHRY, CDR2 SYGVKD. In nucleotides, the CDR3 is TGTGCCATCAGTGAACGGGAGATTTCGGCCAAAAACATTCAGTACTTC. Translation: CAISEREISAKNIQYF.

This chain links TRBV6-5 with TRBJ1-1; D not certain. The germline CDR1 and CDR2 sequences are MNHEY and SVGAGI. The CDR3 contains 13 residues. V dropped 5 bases and J dropped 2 bases, with 9 bases sitting between them. The CDR3, as DNA: TGTGCCAGCAGTAGGACGGATAACACTGAAGCTTTCTTT. Its protein product is CASSRTDNTEAFF.

The rearrangement joins TRBV19 to TRBJ2-2; 7 bases map to TRBD1. Per germline, CDR1 LNHDA and CDR2 SQIVND (reference sequence). The CDR3 loop spans 18 amino acids. Trimming removed 6 bases from V and 5 bases from J; junction bases left unmatched: 18. The CDR3 DNA reads TGTGCCAGTAGCCAATCCACGTTCCGGGACAGCCCTACCGGGGAGCTGTTTTTT. Encoded protein: CASSQSTFRDSPTGELFF.

The chain employs TRBV5-4 and TRBJ2-5; D call uncertain. V lost 6 bases and J lost 3, with 18 bases in between. This CDR3 spans 15 amino acids. Germline assignment: CDR1 SGHNT and CDR2 YYREEE (reference sequence). CDR3 sequence: CASKTGLETKETQYF. CDR3 coding DNA: TGTGCCAGCAAAACCGGCCTAGAGACCAAAGAGACCCAGTACTTC. The full variable domain, its missing parts supplied by reference TRBV5-4 and TRBJ2-5, is ETGVTQSPTHLIKTRGQQVTLRCSSQSGHNTVSWYQQALGQGPQFIFQYYREEENGRGNFPPRFSGLQFPNYSSELNVNALELDDSALYLCASKTGLETKETQYFGPGTRLLVL.